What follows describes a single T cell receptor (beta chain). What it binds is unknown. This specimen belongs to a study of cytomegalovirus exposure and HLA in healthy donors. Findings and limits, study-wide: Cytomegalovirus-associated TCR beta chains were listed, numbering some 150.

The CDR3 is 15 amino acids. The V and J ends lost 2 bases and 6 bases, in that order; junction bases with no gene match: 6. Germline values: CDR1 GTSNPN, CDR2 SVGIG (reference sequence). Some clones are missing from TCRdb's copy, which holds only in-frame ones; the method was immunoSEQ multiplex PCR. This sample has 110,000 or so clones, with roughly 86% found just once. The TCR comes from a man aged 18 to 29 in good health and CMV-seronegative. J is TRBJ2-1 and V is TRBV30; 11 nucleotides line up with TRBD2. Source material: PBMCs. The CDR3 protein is CAWSPGTSGFNEQFF. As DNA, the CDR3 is TGTGCCTGGAGTCCCGGGACTAGCGGATTCAATGAGCAGTTCTTC.